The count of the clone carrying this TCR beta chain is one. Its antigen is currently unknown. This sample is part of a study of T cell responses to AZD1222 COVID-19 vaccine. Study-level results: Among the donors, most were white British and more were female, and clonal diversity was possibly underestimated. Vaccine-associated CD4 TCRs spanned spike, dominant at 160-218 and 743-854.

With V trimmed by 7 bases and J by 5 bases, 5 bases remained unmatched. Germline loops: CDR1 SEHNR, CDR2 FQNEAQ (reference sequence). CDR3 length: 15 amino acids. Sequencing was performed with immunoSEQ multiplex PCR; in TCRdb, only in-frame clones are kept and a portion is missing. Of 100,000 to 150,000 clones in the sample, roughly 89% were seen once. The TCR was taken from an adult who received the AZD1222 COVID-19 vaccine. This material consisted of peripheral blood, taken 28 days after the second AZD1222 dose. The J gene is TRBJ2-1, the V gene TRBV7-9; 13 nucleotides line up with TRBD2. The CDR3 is CASTTGTSGNNEQFF. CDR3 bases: TGTGCCAGCACCACCGGGACTAGCGGGAACAATGAGCAGTTCTTC.